This note documents a single TCR beta chain sequence. Germline CDR1 is SGHRS and CDR2 is YFSETQ. The CDR3 length is 18 residues. Trimming took 4 bases from V and 0 from J; bases not matched to a gene: 10. The sample comes from a study of blood T cell repertoires in COVID-19. Method: immunoSEQ multiplex PCR; TCRdb's copy keeps in-frame clones and lacks some. The sample has 250,000 to 350,000 clones, roughly 87% seen once. V is TRBV5-1 and J is TRBJ2-2; TRBD1 agrees at 9 bases. The receptor comes from a man aged 18 to 30 with active or convalescent COVID-19. The sample consisted of peripheral blood. The CDR3 DNA follows: TGCGCCAGCAGCCGAACAGGACAGGGGCGAACGAACACCGGGGAGCTGTTTTTT. Its protein is CASSRTGQGRTNTGELFF.